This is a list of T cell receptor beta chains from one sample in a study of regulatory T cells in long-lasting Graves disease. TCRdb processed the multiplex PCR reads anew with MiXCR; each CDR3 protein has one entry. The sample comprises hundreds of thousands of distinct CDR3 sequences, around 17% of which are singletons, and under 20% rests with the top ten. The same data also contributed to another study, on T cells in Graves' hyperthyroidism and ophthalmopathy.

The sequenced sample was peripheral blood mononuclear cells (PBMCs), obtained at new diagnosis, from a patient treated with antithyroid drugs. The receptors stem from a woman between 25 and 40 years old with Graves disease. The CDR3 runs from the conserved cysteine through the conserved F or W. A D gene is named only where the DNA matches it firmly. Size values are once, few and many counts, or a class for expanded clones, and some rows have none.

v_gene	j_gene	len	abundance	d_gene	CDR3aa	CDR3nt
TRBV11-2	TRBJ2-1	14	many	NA	CASSLERRGNEQFF	TGTGCCAGCAGCTTAGAACGGCGGGGCAATGAGCAGTTCTTC
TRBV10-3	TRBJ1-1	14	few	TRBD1	CAISRGQVGTEAFF	TGTGCCATCAGCAGGGGACAGGTCGGTACTGAAGCTTTCTTT
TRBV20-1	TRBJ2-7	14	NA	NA	CSARRKETSYEQYF	TGCAGTGCTAGACGAAAAGAGACATCCTACGAGCAGTACTTC
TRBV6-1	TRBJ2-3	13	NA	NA	CACSRRPTDTQYF	TGTGCCTGTAGCAGGCGTCCAACAGATACGCAGTATTTT
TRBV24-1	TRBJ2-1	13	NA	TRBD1	CATNRGPYNEQFF	TGTGCCACCAACAGGGGTCCCTACAATGAGCAGTTCTTC
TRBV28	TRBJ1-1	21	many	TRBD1	CASSPYRNLGTGANVNTEAFF	TGTGCCAGCAGCCCTTATCGCAATCTCGGGACAGGGGCCAACGTGAACACTGAAGCTTTCTTT
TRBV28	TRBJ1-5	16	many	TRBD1	CASSGGQGSSNQPQHF	TGTGCCAGCAGTGGTGGACAGGGCTCTAGCAATCAGCCCCAGCATTTT
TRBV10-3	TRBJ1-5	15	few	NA	CAISVREGGSGPQHF	TGTGCCATCAGTGTAAGGGAAGGGGGTTCAGGTCCCCAGCATTTT
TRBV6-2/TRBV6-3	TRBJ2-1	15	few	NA	CASSGGSGTYNEQFF	TGTGCCAGCAGTGGAGGTAGCGGAACCTACAATGAGCAGTTCTTC
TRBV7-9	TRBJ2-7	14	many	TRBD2	CASSVIAGGPEQYF	TGTGCCAGCAGCGTGATAGCGGGAGGGCCGGAGCAGTACTTC
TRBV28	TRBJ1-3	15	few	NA	CASRPGGRWGNTIYF	TGTGCCAGCAGGCCCGGGGGCCGTTGGGGAAACACCATATATTTT
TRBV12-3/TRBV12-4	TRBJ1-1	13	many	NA	CASSLALATEAFF	TGTGCCAGCAGCCTAGCCCTCGCCACTGAAGCTTTCTTT
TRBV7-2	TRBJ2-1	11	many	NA	CASSLIYEQFF	TGTGCCAGCAGCTTAATATATGAGCAGTTCTTC
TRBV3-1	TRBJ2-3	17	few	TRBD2	CASSPGGSGGSTDTQYF	TGTGCCAGCAGCCCGGGCGGGAGCGGGGGTTCCACAGATACGCAGTATTTT
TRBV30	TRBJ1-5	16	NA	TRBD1	CAWSRQGEGGNQPQHF	TGTGCCTGGAGTCGACAGGGGGAGGGGGGCAATCAGCCCCAGCATTTT
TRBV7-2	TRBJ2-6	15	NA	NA	CASRRRSSGANVLTF	TGTGCCAGCAGGCGAAGGAGCTCTGGGGCCAACGTCCTGACTTTC
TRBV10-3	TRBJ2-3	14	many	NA	CAISGGTPTDTQYF	TGTGCCATCAGTGGGGGCACACCTACAGATACGCAGTATTTT
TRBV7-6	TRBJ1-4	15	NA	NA	CASSLTAVANEKLFF	TGTGCCAGCAGCTTAACTGCCGTCGCAAACGAAAAACTGTTTTTT
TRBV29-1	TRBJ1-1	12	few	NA	CSAGVMNTGAFF	TGCAGCGCAGGGGTCATGAACACTGGAGCTTTCTTT
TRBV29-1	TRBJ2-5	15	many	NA	CSAQTVVSLQETQYF	TGCAGCGCCCAAACTGTCGTCAGCTTACAAGAGACCCAGTACTTC
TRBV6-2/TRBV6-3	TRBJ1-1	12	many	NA	CASSEGDGQAFF	TGTGCCAGCAGTGAGGGGGACGGTCAAGCTTTCTTT
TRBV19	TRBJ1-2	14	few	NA	CASTSLGTLFGYTF	TGTGCCAGTACCTCATTGGGGACCCTTTTCGGCTACACCTTC
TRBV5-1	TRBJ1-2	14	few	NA	CASSAGLGNYGYTF	TGCGCCAGCAGCGCCGGACTGGGTAACTATGGCTACACCTTC
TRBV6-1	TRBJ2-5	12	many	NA	CASTTGEETQYF	TGTGCCAGCACAACGGGGGAAGAGACCCAGTACTTC
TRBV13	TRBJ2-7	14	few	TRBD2	CASSASGSRNEQYF	TGTGCCAGTTCTGCGAGCGGGAGTCGAAACGAGCAGTACTTC
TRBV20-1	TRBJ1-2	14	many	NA	CSARLAGYILGYTF	TGCAGTGCCAGATTGGCAGGCTACATCTTGGGCTACACCTTC
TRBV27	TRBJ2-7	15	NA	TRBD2	CASSWTSGRTYEQYF	TGTGCCAGCAGTTGGACTAGCGGAAGAACCTACGAGCAGTACTTC
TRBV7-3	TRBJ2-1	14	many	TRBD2	CASATSGDYNEQFF	TGTGCCAGCGCGACTAGCGGAGACTACAATGAGCAGTTCTTC
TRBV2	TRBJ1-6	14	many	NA	CASTRVDANSPLHF	TGTGCCAGCACCAGGGTTGACGCTAATTCACCCCTCCACTTT
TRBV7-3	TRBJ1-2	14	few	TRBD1	CASSFSGGNYGYTF	TGTGCCAGCAGCTTCTCAGGGGGGAACTATGGCTACACCTTC
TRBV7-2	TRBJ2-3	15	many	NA	CASSSAGSWTDTQYF	TGTGCCAGCAGCTCTGCAGGGAGTTGGACAGATACGCAGTATTTT
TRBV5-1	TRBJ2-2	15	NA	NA	CASSLSVGFAGELFF	TGTGCCAGCAGCCTGTCCGTAGGGTTCGCCGGGGAGCTGTTTTTT